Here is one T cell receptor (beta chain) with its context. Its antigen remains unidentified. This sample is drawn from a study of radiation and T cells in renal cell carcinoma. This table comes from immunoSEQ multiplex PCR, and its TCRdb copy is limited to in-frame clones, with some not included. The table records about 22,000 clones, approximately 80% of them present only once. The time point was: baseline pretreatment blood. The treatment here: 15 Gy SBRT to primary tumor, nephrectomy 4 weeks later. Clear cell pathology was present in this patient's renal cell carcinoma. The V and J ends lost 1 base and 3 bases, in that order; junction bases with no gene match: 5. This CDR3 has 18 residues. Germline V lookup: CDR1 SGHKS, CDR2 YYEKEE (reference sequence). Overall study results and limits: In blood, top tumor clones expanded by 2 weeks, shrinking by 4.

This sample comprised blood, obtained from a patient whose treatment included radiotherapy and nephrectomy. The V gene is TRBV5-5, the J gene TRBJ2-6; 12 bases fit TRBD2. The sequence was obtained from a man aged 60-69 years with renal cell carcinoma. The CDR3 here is CASSLNLAGGLGANVLTF. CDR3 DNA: TGTGCCAGCAGCTTGAATCTAGCGGGAGGGCTTGGGGCCAACGTCCTGACTTTC.